The 27 T cell receptor beta chains presented below share a single source sample, sequenced in a study of blood T cells in healthy people across ages. Sample-barcoded 5' priming and a J-beta primer mix drove a second PCR of 7 to 11 cycles. TCRdb reprocessed the 5' RACE reads with MiXCR, giving one entry per CDR3 protein. The data hold 1 million or so distinct CDR3 sequences, with around 27% observed a single time. These data also featured in a second study, about T cells of mothers and their children.

Sequenced: blood. Receptors originate from a girl aged 2 to 10 in good health.

This clonotype was detected only once. The chain has TRBV20-1 and TRBJ2-7, with D possibly being TRBD1 (6 bases). Germline loops: CDR1 DFQATT, CDR2 SNEGSKA (reference sequence). The germline V and J ends were trimmed by 6 bases and 1 base, with 19 bases remaining between them. The CDR3 is made up of 15 amino acids. The CDR3 is CSARPAGTPSYEQYF. As DNA, the CDR3 is TGCAGTGCCCGTCCGGCCGGGACACCATCCTACGAGCAGTACTTC.

J is TRBJ2-1 and V is TRBV20-1, with 8 bases identical to TRBD2. The end of the DNA aligns better with TRBJ2-7, so the J call may be wrong. The CDR3 is 16 amino acids. Per the germline V gene, CDR1 is DFQATT and CDR2 is SNEGSKA (reference sequence). CDR3 nucleotide sequence: TGCAGTGCTAGAGATCGGGAAGCGGGAGCACCCCACGAGCAGTACTTC. Translated: CSARDREAGAPHEQYF.

The V call is TRBV27, the J call TRBJ2-2; D is ambiguous. The CDR3 loop spans 15 amino acids. Germline values: CDR1 MNHEY, CDR2 SMNVEV (reference sequence). The V gene lost 1 base and the J gene lost 5 bases, with 11 bases spanning the gap. The CDR3 sequence is CASSLFGMGTGELFF. CDR3 nucleotides: TGTGCCAGCAGTTTATTTGGGATGGGGACCGGGGAGCTGTTTTTT.

The table lists this clonotype with a few counts. The chain recombines TRBV5-1 with TRBJ2-5, with 9 bases that match TRBD2. The J call could be wrong; TRBJ2-1 is a better fit for the DNA end. CDR3 size: 17 residues. Germline V gene sequence: CDR1 SGHRS, CDR2 YFSETQ. As DNA, the CDR3 is TGCGCCAGCAGCTTGGCATTGGCGGGAGGGTTCCCCAATGAGCAGTTCTTC. This codes for CASSLALAGGFPNEQFF.

This clonotype was counted a few times. J is TRBJ2-5 and V is TRBV20-1, with 7 bases aligning to TRBD2. The CDR3 has 15 residues. J was trimmed by 1 base and V by 0 bases; bases with no gene match: 5. Germline CDR1 DFQATT, CDR2 SNEGSKA (reference sequence). The CDR3: CSARDWEGLQETQYF. The CDR3 DNA follows: TGCAGTGCTAGAGATTGGGAGGGACTCCAAGAGACCCAGTACTTC.

V gene TRBV28 combines with J gene TRBJ2-1; 10 bases map to TRBD1. The V and J ends lost 7 bases and 7 bases, in that order; junction bases with no gene match: 10. The CDR3 covers 15 residues. The germline V gene has CDR1 MDHEN and CDR2 SYDVKM. This CDR3 is CASNPTDRGSNEQFF. The DNA for the CDR3 is TGTGCCAGCAACCCTACGGACAGGGGGTCAAATGAGCAGTTCTTC. Based on the CDR3 plus reference TRBV28 and TRBJ2-1, the full variable domain is DVKVTQSSRYLVKRTGEKVFLECVQDMDHENMFWYRQDPGLGLRLIYFSYDVKMKEKGDIPEGYSVSREKKERFSLILESASTNQTSMYLCASNPTDRGSNEQFFGPGTRLTVL.

This clonotype was seen a few times. The genes are TRBV27 and TRBJ1-1, with D hard to call. The V end lost 0 bases, the J end lost 4 bases, and 9 bases lay between the germline ends. Germline V gene sequence: CDR1 MNHEY, CDR2 SMNVEV (reference sequence). The CDR3 has 14 amino acids. CDR3 bases: TGTGCCAGCAGTTTATCGCTGGGTACCACTGAAGCTTTCTTT. Protein sequence: CASSLSLGTTEAFF.

On this clonotype itself: In this CDR3 the conserved last residue, phenylalanine or tryptophan, is missing, so a read error is likely. CDR3 protein: CASSQLGALGTEAFI. DNA of the CDR3: TGTGCCAGCAGCCAATTGGGGGCATTGGGGACTGAAGCTTTCATT. This rearrangement joins TRBV4-2 to TRBJ1-1; D may be TRBD1 (6 bases). This CDR3 is built from 15 residues. Trimming left V 2 bases short and J 5 bases short, with 15 bases between. Per germline, CDR1 LGHNA and CDR2 YNFKEQ.

This clonotype was observed a few times. Compared with germline, one end of the junction differs, possibly owing to a read error. V and J are TRBV6-2 or TRBV6-3 and TRBJ2-3; D perhaps matches TRBD2 (5 bases). The CDR3 is 14 amino acids. Germline assignment: CDR1 MNHEY and CDR2 SVGEGT. CDR3 in DNA: TGTGCCACCGAGCCACCCCGGGGATCAGATACGCAGTACTTT. Translating gives CATEPPRGSDTQYF.

This clonotype was counted many times. The J gene is TRBJ1-3, the V gene TRBV4-3; D remains ambiguous. Germline-derived CDR1 and CDR2 are LGHNA and YSLEER. The CDR3 is 13 residues long. Trimming cost V 0 bases and J 9 bases, with 9 bases left between them. CDR3 sequence: CASSQETRSTIYF. CDR3 DNA: TGCGCCAGCAGCCAAGAGACAAGGAGCACCATATATTTT.

This clonotype was seen ten or more times. The chain employs TRBV29-1 and TRBJ1-1, with D uncertain. CDR3 length equals 10 residues. The germline V gene encodes CDR1 SQVTM and CDR2 ANQGSEA. V lost 6 bases and J 5 bases, leaving 7 bases between the germline ends. The CDR3 loop reads CSVGGTEAFF. In DNA form, the CDR3 reads TGCAGCGTAGGCGGGACTGAAGCTTTCTTT.

This clonotype was observed a few times. V usage is TRBV14 and J usage is TRBJ2-1; no clear D. The CDR3 runs to 13 residues. Germline-derived CDR1 and CDR2 are SGHDN and FVKESK. V lost 5 bases to trimming and J lost 3 bases, with 8 bases between them. CDR3 amino acids: CASSTEFYNEQFF. The CDR3 nucleotides read TGTGCCAGCAGCACAGAATTCTACAATGAGCAGTTCTTC.

The CDR3 sequence: CASRKQGALGQFF. The CDR3 bases are TGTGCCAGCAGAAAACAGGGGGCGCTAGGGCAGTTCTTC. This chain connects TRBV7-6 to TRBJ2-1, with 9 bases identical to TRBD1. The V and J ends lost 6 bases and 12 bases, in that order; junction bases with no gene match: 9. Germline V gene sequence: CDR1 SGHVS, CDR2 FNYEAQ. The CDR3 spans 13 residues.

The rearrangement links TRBV20-1 to TRBJ1-1; 7 bases align to TRBD1. V lost 3 bases and J lost 8; bases outside the gene matches: 3. The CDR3 has 11 residues. The germline CDR1 and CDR2 sequences are DFQATT and SNEGSKA (reference sequence). The CDR3 here is CSARGTDEAFF. The CDR3 bases are TGCAGTGCTAGGGGGACAGACGAAGCTTTCTTT.

V gene TRBV29-1 combines with J gene TRBJ2-7, with TRBD2 as a possible D gene (6 bases). The germline gives CDR1 SQVTM, CDR2 ANQGSEA. V dropped 4 bases and J dropped 3 bases, with 7 bases sitting between them. CDR3 length: 11 amino acids. The CDR3 region is CSVGGIYEQYF. The CDR3 nucleotides read TGCAGCGTTGGCGGGATCTACGAGCAGTACTTC.

The rearrangement uses TRBV12-3 or TRBV12-4 and TRBJ2-2, with D possibly TRBD2 on 6 matching bases. The V and J ends lost 2 bases and 0 bases respectively, with 10 bases between them. This CDR3 has 16 residues. CDR3 loop: CASSLSGTSNTGELFF. CDR3 bases: TGTGCCAGCAGTTTATCTGGGACTTCGAACACCGGGGAGCTGTTTTTT.

The chain joins TRBV6-1 to TRBJ2-1, with TRBD2 as a possible D gene (5 bases). The V end was cut by 7 bases, the J end by 0 bases, with 16 bases between. This CDR3 is built from 16 residues. Per the germline V gene, CDR1 is MNHNS and CDR2 is SASEGT. CDR3 loop: CASTYDGLSSYNEQFF. In nucleotides, the CDR3 is TGTGCCAGCACATATGACGGACTTAGCTCCTACAATGAGCAGTTCTTC.

This clonotype came up a few times. The chain recombines TRBV7-9 with TRBJ2-2; 8 bases map to TRBD2. Trimming at V came to 0 bases and at J to 1 base, leaving 4 bases not matched to a gene. Germline assignment: CDR1 SEHNR and CDR2 FQNEAQ (reference sequence). The CDR3 totals 17 residues. CDR3 nucleotides: TGTGCCAGCAGCTTAGCACCGGGGGGGCAGAACACCGGGGAGCTGTTTTTT. Translation gives CASSLAPGGQNTGELFF.

This clonotype was recorded a few times. The chain couples TRBV6-2 or TRBV6-3 to TRBJ2-5, with unresolved D. The CDR3 runs 12 residues. The germline V gene has CDR1 MNHEY and CDR2 SVGEGT. V shed 6 bases and J shed 4 bases, with 9 bases lying between them. The CDR3 DNA follows: TGTGCCAGCAGCATAGTGGGAGAGACCCAGTACTTC. Translated: CASSIVGETQYF.

This clonotype occurred a few times. In nucleotides, the CDR3 is TGTGCCAGCAGCCCTTCAGGGGACCTTGAAGCTTTCTTT. Translating gives CASSPSGDLEAFF. The chain employs TRBV7-9 and TRBJ1-1; D might be TRBD1 (6 bases). CDR1 and CDR2 from the germline V gene are SEHNR and FQNEAQ (reference sequence). CDR3 length: 13 residues. The V end lost 5 bases, the J end lost 7 bases, and 14 bases lay between the germline ends.

The rearrangement links TRBV7-9 to TRBJ1-1; a possible D gene is TRBD1 (5 bases). V was pared by 1 base and J by 4 bases, with 7 bases between. The germline CDR1 and CDR2 sequences are SEHNR and FQNEAQ (reference sequence). CDR3 length equals 13 residues. The CDR3 spells CASSLGQFTEAFF. CDR3 in DNA: TGTGCCAGCAGCTTAGGACAGTTCACTGAAGCTTTCTTT.

The chain uses TRBV4-2 and TRBJ1-4; D call uncertain. Germline V gene data show CDR1 as LGHNA and CDR2 as YNFKEQ. V gave up 0 bases and J gave up 6 bases, with 8 bases separating them. The CDR3 length is 14 residues. The CDR3, as DNA: TGTGCCAGCAGCCAAGATATGACCCATGAAAAACTGTTTTTT. Encoded protein: CASSQDMTHEKLFF.

This clonotype was seen a few times. The chain carries TRBV6-6 and TRBJ1-1; D gene unclear. This CDR3 is 12 amino acids long. Germline V gives CDR1 MNHNY, CDR2 SVGAGI (reference sequence). Trimming took off 2 bases at V and 5 bases at J, with 6 bases between the two ends. CDR3 nucleotide sequence: TGTGCCAGCAGTTACCTCTCTACTGAAGCTTTCTTT. It encodes CASSYLSTEAFF.

The rearrangement joins TRBV12-2 to TRBJ1-5. TRBV12-2 represents a pseudogene. CDR3 length: 14 residues. The CDR3 region is CAGIPPKPNQPQHF. In nucleotides, the CDR3 is TGTGCAGGGATTCCACCCAAGCCCAATCAGCCCCAGCATTTT.

This clonotype showed up just a few times. A read error may produce the germline difference seen at one junction end. V gene TRBV4-1 combines with J gene TRBJ2-5; D unresolved. The closer fit of TRBJ2-1 to the DNA end suggests the J call may be wrong. Germline V gene lookup returns CDR1 MGHRA and CDR2 YSYEKL. The CDR3 runs 15 residues. For the CDR3, the DNA is TGCGCCAGTAGCCAAGAAGAAATCTCCTACAATGAGCAGTTCTTC. As protein: CASSQEEISYNEQFF.

The chain links TRBV12-3 or TRBV12-4 to TRBJ2-7; D gene unclear. The CDR3 consists of 12 residues. Trimming removed 5 bases from V and 6 bases from J, with 11 bases in between. CDR3 nucleotides: TGTGCCAGCAGTCCTCTATTGGGCGAGCAGTACTTC. It translates to CASSPLLGEQYF.

V usage is TRBV5-4 and J usage is TRBJ2-1; either TRBD1 or TRBD2 may fit D (6 bases each). This CDR3 comprises 16 residues. Between the trimmed V and J ends, which lost 1 base and 7 bases, there was a span of 18 bases. Per germline, CDR1 SGHNT and CDR2 YYREEE (reference sequence). In DNA form, the CDR3 reads TGTGCCAGCAGCTTGTCTAGGAGGGGGACTGAAAATGAGCAGTTCTTC. Translating it yields CASSLSRRGTENEQFF.